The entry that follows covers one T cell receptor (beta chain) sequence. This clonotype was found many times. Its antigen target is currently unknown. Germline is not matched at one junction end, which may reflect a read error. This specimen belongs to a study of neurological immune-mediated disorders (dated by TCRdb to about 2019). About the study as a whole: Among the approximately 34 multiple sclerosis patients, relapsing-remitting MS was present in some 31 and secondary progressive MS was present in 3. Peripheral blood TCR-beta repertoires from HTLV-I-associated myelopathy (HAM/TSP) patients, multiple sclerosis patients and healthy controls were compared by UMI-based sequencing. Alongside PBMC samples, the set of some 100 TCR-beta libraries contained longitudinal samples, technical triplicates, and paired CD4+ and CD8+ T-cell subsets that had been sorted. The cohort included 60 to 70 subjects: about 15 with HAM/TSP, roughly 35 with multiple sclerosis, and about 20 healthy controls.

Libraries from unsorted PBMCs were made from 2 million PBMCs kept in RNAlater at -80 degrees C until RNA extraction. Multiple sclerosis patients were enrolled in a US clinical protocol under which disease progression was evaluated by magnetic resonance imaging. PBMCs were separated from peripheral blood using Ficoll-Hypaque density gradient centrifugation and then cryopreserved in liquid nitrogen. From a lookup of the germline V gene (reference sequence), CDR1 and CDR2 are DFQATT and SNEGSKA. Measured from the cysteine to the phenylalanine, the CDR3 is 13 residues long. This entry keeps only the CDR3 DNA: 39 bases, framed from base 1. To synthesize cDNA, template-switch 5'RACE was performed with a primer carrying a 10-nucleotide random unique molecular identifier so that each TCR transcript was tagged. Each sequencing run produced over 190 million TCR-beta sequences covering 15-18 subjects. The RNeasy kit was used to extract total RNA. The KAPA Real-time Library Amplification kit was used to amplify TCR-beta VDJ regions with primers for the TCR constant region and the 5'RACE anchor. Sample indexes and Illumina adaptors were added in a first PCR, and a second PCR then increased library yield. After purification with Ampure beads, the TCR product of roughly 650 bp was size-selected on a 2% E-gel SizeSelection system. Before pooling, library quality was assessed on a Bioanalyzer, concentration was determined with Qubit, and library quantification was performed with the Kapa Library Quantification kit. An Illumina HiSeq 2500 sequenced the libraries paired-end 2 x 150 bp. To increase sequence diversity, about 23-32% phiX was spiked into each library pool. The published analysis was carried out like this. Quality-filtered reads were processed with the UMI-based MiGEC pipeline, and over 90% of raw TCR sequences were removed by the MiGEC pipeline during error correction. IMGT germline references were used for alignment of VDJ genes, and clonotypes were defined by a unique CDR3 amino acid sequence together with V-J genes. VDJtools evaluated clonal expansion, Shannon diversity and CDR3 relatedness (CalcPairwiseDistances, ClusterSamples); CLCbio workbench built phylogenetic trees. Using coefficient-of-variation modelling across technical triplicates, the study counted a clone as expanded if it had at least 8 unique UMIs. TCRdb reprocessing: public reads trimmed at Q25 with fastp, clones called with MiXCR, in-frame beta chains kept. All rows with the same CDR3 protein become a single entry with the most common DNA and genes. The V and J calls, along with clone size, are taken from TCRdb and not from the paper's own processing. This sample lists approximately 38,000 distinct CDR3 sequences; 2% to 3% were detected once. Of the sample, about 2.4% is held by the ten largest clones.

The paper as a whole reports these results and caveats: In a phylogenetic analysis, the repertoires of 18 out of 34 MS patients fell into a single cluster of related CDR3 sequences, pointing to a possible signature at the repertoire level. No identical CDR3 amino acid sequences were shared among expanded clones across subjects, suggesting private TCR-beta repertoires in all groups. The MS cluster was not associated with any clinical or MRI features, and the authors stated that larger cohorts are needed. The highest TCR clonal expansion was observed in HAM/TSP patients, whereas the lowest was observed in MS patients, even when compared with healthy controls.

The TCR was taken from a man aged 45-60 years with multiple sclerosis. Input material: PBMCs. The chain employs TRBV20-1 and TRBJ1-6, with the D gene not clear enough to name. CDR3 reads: CSARTSNNSPLNF. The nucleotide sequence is TGCAGTGCTAGGACATCGAATAATTCACCCCTCAACTTT.